This T cell receptor (beta chain) originates from a study of response to subunit inactivated influenza vaccine. This CDR3 region has 13 residues. V was trimmed by 6 bases and J by 5 bases, leaving 13 bases between them. The germline CDR1 and CDR2 sequences are MNHNS and SASEGT. This clonotype was recorded a few times. What it binds is unknown. MiXCR was run by TCRdb on the RT-PCR reads, yielding one entry per CDR3 protein. The table shows roughly 700,000 distinct CDR3 sequences, with approximately 14% occurring only once. Overall study results and limits: Authors suggested that a seasonal influenza vaccination recruits few new T cells each time.

The receptor was isolated from a man between 50 and 59 years old who received an inactivated influenza vaccine. This chain links TRBV6-1 with TRBJ1-2, with a weak D call TRBD1 (6 bases). Sample: PBMCs from blood, taken 14 to 15 days before vaccination. The CDR3 reads CASSRGTHYGYTF. The CDR3 nucleotides are TGTGCCAGCAGCCGCGGGACACATTATGGCTACACCTTC.